The clone carrying this T cell receptor (beta chain) has just a few counts. Its antigen remains unknown. Next came a second PCR, run for about 7 to 11 cycles, which used a sample-barcoded 5' primer along with a J-beta primer mix. TCRdb fed the 5' RACE reads into MiXCR, producing one record per CDR3 protein. The data hold some 320,000 distinct CDR3 sequences, with around 27% observed a single time. The sample originates from a study of blood T cells in healthy people across ages. Study observations and caveats: Possibly confounding the expanded clonotype changes was the fact that donor CMV status was unknown. Long-lived donors had more naive CD4+ cells and higher diversity than aged donors. TCR beta diversity, measured per million T cells, fell in a roughly linear way with age.

Isolation of PBMCs gave at least 6 million cells per sample. Sequencing was done on a sample of blood. The source of this sequence is a woman in her sixties or seventies in good health.

The CDR3 DNA follows: TGTGCCAGCAGTCCAGGGACCGTTGGCTACACCTTC. Its translation is CASSPGTVGYTF. The genes are TRBV6-5 and TRBJ1-2, with D perhaps matching TRBD1 (5 bases). Germline CDR1 MNHEY, CDR2 SVGAGI. The V and J ends lost 5 bases and 7 bases respectively, with 11 bases between them. CDR3 length: 12 residues.